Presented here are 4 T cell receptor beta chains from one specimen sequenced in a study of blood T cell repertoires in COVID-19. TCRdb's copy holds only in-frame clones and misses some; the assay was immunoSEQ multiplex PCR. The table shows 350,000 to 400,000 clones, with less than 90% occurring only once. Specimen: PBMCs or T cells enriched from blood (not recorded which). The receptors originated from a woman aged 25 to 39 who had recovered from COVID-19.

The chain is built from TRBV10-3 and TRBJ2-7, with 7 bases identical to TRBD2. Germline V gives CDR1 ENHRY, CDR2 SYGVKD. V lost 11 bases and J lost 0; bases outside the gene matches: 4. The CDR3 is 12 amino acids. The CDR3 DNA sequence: TGTGCCGCGGCGGGAGACTCCTACGAGCAGTACTTC. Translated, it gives CAAAGDSYEQYF.

CDR3 loop: CASSQVLREVSLPYNEQFF. DNA for the CDR3: TGCGCCAGCAGCCAAGTTTTGCGGGAGGTTAGCCTACCCTACAATGAGCAGTTCTTC. This sequence joins TRBV4-1 and TRBJ2-1; TRBD2 matches at 8 bases. This CDR3 spans 19 amino acids. V shed 1 base, J shed 2 bases, and the junction held 13 bases outside the gene matches. Germline lookup yields CDR1 MGHRA and CDR2 YSYEKL.

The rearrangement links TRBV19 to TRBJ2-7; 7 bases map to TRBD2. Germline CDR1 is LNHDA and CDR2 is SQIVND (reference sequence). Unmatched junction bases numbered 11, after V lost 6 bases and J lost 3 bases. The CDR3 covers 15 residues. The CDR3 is CASSPPSGGFYEQYF. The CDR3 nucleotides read TGTGCCAGTAGCCCTCCGTCGGGGGGATTCTACGAGCAGTACTTC.

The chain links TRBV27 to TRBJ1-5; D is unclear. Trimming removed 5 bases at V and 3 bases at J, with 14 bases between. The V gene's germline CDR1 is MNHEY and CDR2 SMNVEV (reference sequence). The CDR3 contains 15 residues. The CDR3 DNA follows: TGTGCCAGCAGTCCACCTCCCGGGAACAATCAGCCCCAGCATTTT. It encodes CASSPPPGNNQPQHF.